These 3 T cell receptor beta chains originate from one sample sequenced in a study of T cells in localized non-small cell lung cancer. TCRdb's copy holds only in-frame clones and misses some; the assay was immunoSEQ multiplex PCR. The sample gives just over 20,000 clones, 84% of which show up once; more than 2% is in the top ten. The material was peripheral blood, obtained before any cancer treatment. The origin of the receptors is a man aged 40-75 years with stage I lung adenocarcinoma.

The chain combines TRBV4-1 with TRBJ1-6; D is uncertain. Germline V CDR1 and CDR2: MGHRA, YSYEKL. V lost 3 bases, J lost 9 bases, and 9 bases lay in between. This CDR3 region has 13 residues. CDR3 nucleotide sequence: TGCGCCAGCAGCCAGCAGGAGATTTCACCCCTCCACTTT. Its protein is CASSQQEISPLHF.

The rearrangement uses TRBV30 and TRBJ2-1, with D possibly called TRBD1 or TRBD2 (5 bases each). Between the trimmed V and J ends, which lost 3 bases and 2 bases, there was a span of 11 bases. In germline, CDR1 is GTSNPN, CDR2 SVGIG (reference sequence). The CDR3 runs 14 residues. CDR3 nucleotides: TGTGCCTGGAGAGGGACGGAGACCTACAATGAGCAGTTCTTC. Protein product: CAWRGTETYNEQFF.

V and J are TRBV7-6 and TRBJ2-7; 11 bases agree with TRBD1. Germline-derived CDR1 and CDR2 are SGHVS and FNYEAQ. The CDR3 length is 15 residues. V dropped 5 bases and J dropped 5; count of bases not matched to a gene: 8. Written as DNA, the CDR3 is TGTGCCAGCAGCGTCCGGGACAGGGGGGAACACGAGCAGTACTTC. Translation: CASSVRDRGEHEQYF.